The T cell receptor (beta chain) under discussion was sequenced for a study of cytomegalovirus exposure and HLA in healthy donors. The CDR3 runs 13 residues. J gave up 2 bases and V 7 bases, and 4 bases lay outside the gene matches. Germline assignment: CDR1 MNHEY and CDR2 SVGAGI. Vbeta (60) and Jbeta (13) primers were used in the PCR. Sequencing used immunoSEQ multiplex PCR; TCRdb keeps in-frame clones, though not all of them. The sample carries around 130,000 clones, around 86% recorded once. The source of this sequence is a man aged 30 to 45 in good health and CMV-seronegative. This chain links TRBV6-5 with TRBJ2-7; 8 positions match TRBD2. Sequencing was carried out using PBMCs. The CDR3 here is CASTGGGTYEQYF. The CDR3 bases are TGTGCCAGCACTGGCGGGGGGACCTACGAGCAGTACTTC.